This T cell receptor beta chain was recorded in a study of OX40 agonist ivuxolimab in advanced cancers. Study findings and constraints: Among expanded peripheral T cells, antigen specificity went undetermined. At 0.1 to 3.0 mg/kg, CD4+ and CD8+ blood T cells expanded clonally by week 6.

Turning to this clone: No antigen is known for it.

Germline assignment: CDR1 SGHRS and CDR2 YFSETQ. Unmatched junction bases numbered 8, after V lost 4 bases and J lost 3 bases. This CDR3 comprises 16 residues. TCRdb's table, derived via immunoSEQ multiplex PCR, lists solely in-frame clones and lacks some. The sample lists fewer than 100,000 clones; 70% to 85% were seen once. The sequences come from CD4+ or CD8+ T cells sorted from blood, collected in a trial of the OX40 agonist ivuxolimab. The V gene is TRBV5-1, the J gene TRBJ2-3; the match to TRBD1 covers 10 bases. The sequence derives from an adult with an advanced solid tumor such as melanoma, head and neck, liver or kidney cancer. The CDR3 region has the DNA TGCGCCAGCAGCCTCAGACAGGGGGCGGGGACAGATACGCAGTATTTT. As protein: CASSLRQGAGTDTQYF.